This TCR beta chain was sequenced in a study of T cells in Graves' hyperthyroidism and ophthalmopathy. Study overall: Peripheral blood sampling occurred at initial diagnosis, before any treatment.

V lost 5 bases, J lost 1 base, and 24 bases lay in between. The germline V gene has CDR1 MDHEN and CDR2 SYDVKM. The CDR3 length is 19 residues. The TCR beta CDR3 regions underwent amplification using RNA transcripts as the source. HTBI primers were used for first-round RT-PCR of the TCR CDR3. MiXCR was run by TCRdb on the multiplex PCR reads, yielding one entry per CDR3 protein. There are 300,000 to 450,000 distinct CDR3 sequences in the sample; approximately 17% occur only once, and around a third lies in the top ten. This clonotype was observed a few times. Diagnostic assessment was based on clinical symptoms, serum thyroxine and TRAb, thyroid ultrasound and orbital computed tomography.

This receptor was identified in a woman aged 25 to 39 with Graves' hyperthyroidism that later progressed to Graves' ophthalmopathy. V usage is TRBV28 and J usage is TRBJ2-4, with a tentative D call TRBD1 (5 bases). The sequenced sample was blood. DNA of the CDR3: TGTGCCAGCAGTCCGGATTGGACAAGCCCCAGTGTGGCCAAAAACATTCAGTACTTC. As protein: CASSPDWTSPSVAKNIQYF.